This T cell receptor (beta chain) was profiled in a study of blood T cell repertoires in COVID-19. Study summary: There were acute and convalescent COVID-19 samples, and they came from the United States, Italy and Spain.

Germline CDR1 ENHRY, CDR2 SYGVKD. CDR3 length: 13 amino acids. Trimming took off 10 bases at V and 0 bases at J, with 11 bases between the two ends. Data came from immunoSEQ multiplex PCR; TCRdb stores just in-frame clones and leaves some out. This table has about 320,000 clones, nearly 90% appearing once. The source is a young woman who had recovered from COVID-19. Sample: PBMCs or T cells enriched from blood (not recorded which). The chain carries TRBV10-3 and TRBJ2-3; a weak D match, TRBD2 (5 bases). In nucleotides, the CDR3 is TGTGCCACTAGGACTCCCAGCACAGATACGCAGTATTTT. This sequence encodes CATRTPSTDTQYF.